Listed here are 27 T cell receptor beta chains from one sample, sequenced in a study of blood T cell repertoires in COVID-19. Clones were read by immunoSEQ multiplex PCR, and TCRdb kept only the in-frame ones, dropping some. Of some 98,000 clones in the sample, 75% to 85% were seen once. Sequenced input: peripheral blood. Receptor source: a human donor in a cohort sampled during active COVID-19.

There are a few counts of this clone. CDR3 sequence reads: CASSYSGRQGRDEQYF. The CDR3, as DNA: TGTGCCAGCAGTTACTCGGGGCGACAGGGGCGCGACGAGCAGTACTTC. The chain employs TRBV6-5 and TRBJ2-7; TRBD1 agrees at 8 bases. Germline lookup yields CDR1 MNHEY and CDR2 SVGAGI. With V trimmed by 0 bases and J by 5 bases, 9 bases remained unmatched. The CDR3 runs to 16 residues.

This chain links TRBV3-1 (or the pseudogene TRBV3-2) with TRBJ1-1; D gene ambiguous. Germline CDR1 is LGHDT and CDR2 is YNNKEL (reference sequence). This CDR3 is built from 15 residues. Trimming cost V 9 bases and J 3 bases, with 20 bases left between them. The CDR3 coding sequence is TGTGCCAGTACAACTACCCATTCTTTCGACACTGAAGCTTTCTTT. This gives the protein CASTTTHSFDTEAFF.

A few counts support this clone. This chain uses TRBV4-1 with TRBJ2-7; no clear D gene. The germline CDR1 and CDR2 sequences are MGHRA and YSYEKL. The CDR3 loop spans 13 amino acids. The ends were cut back, 6 bases at V and 0 bases at J, with 9 bases in the middle. Written as DNA, the CDR3 is TGCGCCAGCAGTCCCATTAGCTCCTACGAGCAGTACTTC. This gives the protein CASSPISSYEQYF.

The chain links TRBV12-3 or TRBV12-4 to TRBJ2-7, with a weak D call TRBD2 (5 bases). V lost 3 bases to trimming and J lost 8 bases, with 14 bases between them. This CDR3 has 13 amino acids. For the CDR3, the DNA is TGTGCCAGCAGTTTCGGGCAAGGCGGGCAGCAGTACTTC. It specifies CASSFGQGGQQYF.

This clone was observed a few times. J is TRBJ1-1 and V is TRBV2; 9 nucleotides align to TRBD1. This CDR3 spans 15 amino acids. V lost 6 bases, J lost 4 bases, and 9 bases stayed unmatched. Germline-derived CDR1 and CDR2 are SNHLY and FYNNEI. The CDR3 is CASRSLETGGTEAFF. In DNA, the CDR3 is TGTGCCAGCAGGAGTCTGGAGACAGGGGGCACTGAAGCTTTCTTT.

This chain joins TRBV5-1 and TRBJ1-2; D is unresolved. Between the trimmed V and J ends, which lost 0 bases and 4 bases, there was a span of 13 bases. CDR3 length equals 15 residues. Per the germline V gene, CDR1 is SGHRS and CDR2 is YFSETQ. The CDR3 nucleotides are TGCGCCAGCAGCTTGGCCTCACGGGAAGGCTATGGCTACACCTTC. Its protein product is CASSLASREGYGYTF.

The table lists this clone with a few counts. The rearrangement uses TRBV20-1 and TRBJ1-4; TRBD1 agrees at 9 bases. Germline V gene lookup returns CDR1 DFQATT and CDR2 SNEGSKA (reference sequence). The CDR3 runs to 11 residues. After removal of 5 bases from V and 11 bases from J, the junction contained 3 bases not matched to a gene. The CDR3 here is CSAGQGPKLFF. CDR3 nucleotide sequence: TGCAGTGCTGGACAGGGGCCTAAACTGTTTTTT.

V and J are TRBV5-1 and TRBJ2-5; 9 nucleotides agree with TRBD1. The CDR3 extends over 14 amino acids. Per the germline V gene, CDR1 is SGHRS and CDR2 is YFSETQ. After removal of 0 bases from V and 3 bases from J, the junction contained 0 bases not matched to a gene. CDR3 DNA sequence: TGCGCCAGCAGCTTGGGGACAGGGGAAGAGACCCAGTACTTC. Protein product: CASSLGTGEETQYF.

The CDR3 loop is CASSGGTGGYEQYF. The DNA of the CDR3 is TGTGCCAGCAGCGGGGGGACAGGGGGCTACGAGCAGTACTTC. The V and J genes are TRBV9 and TRBJ2-7, with TRBD1 identical over 11 bases. The germline V gene has CDR1 SGDLS and CDR2 YYNGEE. V trimming: 3 bases; J trimming: 3 bases; junction bases outside the gene matches: 2. The CDR3 has 14 residues.

The CDR3 nucleotides read TGTGCCAGCAGCCCGACAGGGGTGGCCACCGGGGAGCTGTTTTTT. Translating it yields CASSPTGVATGELFF. V usage is TRBV2 and J usage is TRBJ2-2; 8 bases are a match to TRBD1. This CDR3 is 15 amino acids long. Germline V gene sequence: CDR1 SNHLY, CDR2 FYNNEI. V dropped 6 bases and J dropped 4; count of bases not matched to a gene: 7.

The chain couples TRBV4-2 to TRBJ1-4; D gene ambiguous. The CDR3 is made up of 14 amino acids. Deletions cut 0 bases from V and 8 bases from J, with 10 bases between. Germline lookup yields CDR1 LGHNA and CDR2 YNFKEQ. CDR3 region: CASSQDFREEKLFF. CDR3 coding DNA: TGTGCCAGCAGCCAAGATTTTCGGGAAGAAAAACTGTTTTTT.

J is TRBJ1-4 and V is TRBV28; possibly TRBD1 for D (6 bases). The V and J ends lost 4 bases and 17 bases respectively, with 14 bases between them. The CDR3 totals 11 residues. The germline V gene encodes CDR1 MDHEN and CDR2 SYDVKM. The DNA of the CDR3 is TGTGCCAGCAGTTCACAGGGTGGGGGCTTTTTT. It specifies CASSSQGGGFF.

The rearrangement links TRBV5-6 to TRBJ2-5; TRBD1 matches at 7 bases. J lost 6 bases, V lost 3 bases, and 11 bases had no gene match. Germline V gene lookup returns CDR1 SGHDT and CDR2 YYEEEE. The CDR3 extends over 15 amino acids. The CDR3 spells CASSYGQDWPKTQYF. CDR3 bases: TGTGCCAGCAGCTACGGACAGGATTGGCCTAAGACCCAGTACTTC.

The gene calls are TRBV5-1 and TRBJ2-7; D might be TRBD2 (6 bases). V lost 0 bases, J lost 0 bases, and 13 bases lay in between. CDR3 size: 16 residues. Germline lookup yields CDR1 SGHRS and CDR2 YFSETQ. The CDR3 DNA sequence: TGCGCCAGCAGCTTGGCCTCTGTGGGGGGCTCCTACGAGCAGTACTTC. Encoded protein: CASSLASVGGSYEQYF.

This CDR3 is CASSYPGRGPEAFF. As DNA, the CDR3 is TGTGCCAGCAGTTACCCGGGGAGGGGCCCTGAAGCTTTCTTT. The chain carries TRBV6-6 and TRBJ1-1; TRBD1 is a possible D gene (5 bases). The CDR3 is made up of 14 amino acids. The V end was cut by 2 bases, the J end by 6 bases, with 13 bases between. CDR1 MNHNY and CDR2 SVGAGI come from the germline V gene (reference sequence).

This chain connects TRBV6-2 or TRBV6-3 to TRBJ2-6; D perhaps matches TRBD1 (6 bases). This CDR3 is built from 18 residues. CDR1 is MNHEY and CDR2 is SVGEGT in the germline V gene. V gave up 6 bases and J gave up 1 base, with 19 bases separating them. The DNA for the CDR3 is TGTGCCAGCAGCCGAACAGGGTCCCTCTATTCTGGGGCCAACGTCCTGACTTTC. Its translation: CASSRTGSLYSGANVLTF.

The J gene is TRBJ1-3, the V gene TRBV3-1 (or the pseudogene TRBV3-2); D perhaps matches TRBD1 (6 bases). V was clipped by 5 bases and J by 2 bases, with 10 bases between them. Germline CDR1 reads LGHDT; CDR2 reads YNNKEL (reference sequence). The CDR3 has 14 residues. DNA of the CDR3: TGTGCCAGCAGCACCCGACAGGCTGGAAACACCATATATTTT. Encoded protein: CASSTRQAGNTIYF.

This sequence joins TRBV7-9 and TRBJ2-7; the match to TRBD1 covers 11 bases. CDR1 and CDR2 from the germline V gene are SEHNR and FQNEAQ (reference sequence). J lost 7 bases, V lost 0 bases, and 2 bases had no gene match. CDR3 length: 14 residues. The CDR3 DNA follows: TGTGCCAGCAGCTTAGCGGGACAGGGGGGTGAGCAGTACTTC. This codes for CASSLAGQGGEQYF.

This chain joins TRBV7-3 and TRBJ2-7; 9 bases agree with TRBD2. Looked up from germline, CDR1 is SGHTA and CDR2 is FQGTGA. This CDR3 is built from 15 residues. V gave up 5 bases and J gave up 5 bases; unmatched junction bases: 10. CDR3 DNA sequence: TGTGCCAGCAGCCCCGTAGCGGGAGACACCGACGAGCAGTACTTC. Its translation is CASSPVAGDTDEQYF.

CDR3 nucleotide sequence: TGCGCCAGCAGCCTGGGACTAGCAGGTCTCGATGAGCAGTTCTTC. Translated: CASSLGLAGLDEQFF. The chain links TRBV4-1 to TRBJ2-1, with 9 bases identical to TRBD2. After removal of 4 bases from V and 8 bases from J, the junction contained 9 bases not matched to a gene. The CDR3 length is 15 residues. Germline V gene data show CDR1 as MGHRA and CDR2 as YSYEKL.

The chain has TRBV24-1 and TRBJ2-5; 8 nucleotides line up with TRBD2. CDR1 KGHDR and CDR2 SFDVKD come from the germline V gene. This CDR3 has 16 amino acids. Trimming cost V 3 bases and J 4 bases; bases outside gene matches: 9. This CDR3 is CATSDKGLGSRETQYF. The CDR3 nucleotides are TGTGCCACCAGTGATAAGGGACTAGGTTCAAGAGAGACCCAGTACTTC.

The chain joins TRBV7-2 to TRBJ2-2, with D hard to call. CDR1 SGHTA and CDR2 FQGNSA come from the germline V gene. Trimming pared 5 bases from V and 6 bases from J, leaving 16 bases between. This CDR3 has 15 amino acids. As DNA, the CDR3 is TGTGCCAGCAGCCCAATTCGCGGCAAGTCCGGGGAGCTGTTTTTT. Protein sequence: CASSPIRGKSGELFF.

The gene calls are TRBV27 and TRBJ1-2; D is undetermined. The CDR3 consists of 13 residues. V lost 4 bases to trimming and J lost 3 bases, with 9 bases between them. CDR1 is MNHEY and CDR2 is SMNVEV in the germline V gene (reference sequence). The CDR3 nucleotides are TGTGCCAGCAGTTGGGCCGGTGACTATGGCTACACCTTC. It is translated as CASSWAGDYGYTF.

This chain uses TRBV4-1 with TRBJ1-4, with D unresolved. V was cut by 1 base and J by 0 bases, with 9 bases left in between. Germline lookup yields CDR1 MGHRA and CDR2 YSYEKL. CDR3 length: 16 amino acids. The CDR3 reads CASSQGSIATNEKLFF. The CDR3 bases are TGCGCCAGCAGCCAAGGTTCAATTGCAACTAATGAAAAACTGTTTTTT.

This clone is a singleton in its sample. The V gene is TRBV6-5, the J gene TRBJ1-4; 9 nucleotides agree with TRBD1. Germline CDR1 MNHEY, CDR2 SVGAGI. This CDR3 is built from 12 residues. Trimming cost V 6 bases and J 7 bases; bases outside gene matches: 0. CDR3 DNA: TGTGCCAGCAGGGACAGGGGTGAAAAACTGTTTTTT. Translated: CASRDRGEKLFF.

This clone was detected once. The chain joins TRBV29-1 to TRBJ1-2; TRBD1 aligns across 9 bases. The germline gives CDR1 SQVTM, CDR2 ANQGSEA. The V and J ends lost 6 bases and 6 bases, in that order; junction bases with no gene match: 8. The CDR3 has 13 residues. The CDR3: CSVDTGGANGYTF. The CDR3 DNA sequence: TGCAGCGTCGATACAGGGGGCGCGAATGGCTACACCTTC.

This sequence joins TRBV6-5 and TRBJ1-6; the D gene is possibly TRBD1 (6 bases). The V and J ends lost 3 bases and 10 bases respectively, with 10 bases between them. CDR1 is MNHEY and CDR2 is SVGAGI in the germline V gene. The CDR3 sequence is 13 residues long. CDR3 loop: CASSYFGGSPLHF. The CDR3 DNA reads TGTGCCAGCAGTTATTTTGGGGGCTCACCCCTCCACTTT.